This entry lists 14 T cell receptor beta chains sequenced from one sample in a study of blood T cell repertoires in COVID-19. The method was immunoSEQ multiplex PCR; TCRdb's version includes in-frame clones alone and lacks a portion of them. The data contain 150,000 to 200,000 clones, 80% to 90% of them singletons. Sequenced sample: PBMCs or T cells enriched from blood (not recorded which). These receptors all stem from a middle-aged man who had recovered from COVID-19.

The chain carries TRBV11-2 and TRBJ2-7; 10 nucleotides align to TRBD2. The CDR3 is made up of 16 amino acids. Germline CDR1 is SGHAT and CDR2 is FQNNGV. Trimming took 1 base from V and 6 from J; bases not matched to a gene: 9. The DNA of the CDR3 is TGTGCCAGCAGCTTAGTAAGCGGGGGGGGCCTAGGCGAGCAGTACTTC. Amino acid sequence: CASSLVSGGGLGEQYF.

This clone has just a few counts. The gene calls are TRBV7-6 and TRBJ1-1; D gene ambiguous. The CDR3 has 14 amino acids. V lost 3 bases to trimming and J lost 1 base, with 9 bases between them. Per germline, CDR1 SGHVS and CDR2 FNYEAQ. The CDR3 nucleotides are TGTGCCAGCAGCTTGTTGTCTTCGAACACTGAAGCTTTCTTT. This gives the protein CASSLLSSNTEAFF.

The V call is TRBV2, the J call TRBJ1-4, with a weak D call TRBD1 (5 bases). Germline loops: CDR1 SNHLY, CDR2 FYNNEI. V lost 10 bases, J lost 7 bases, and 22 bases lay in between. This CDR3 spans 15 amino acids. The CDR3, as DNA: TGTGCCACCACGATAGGGGCAGGGAGGTCTGAAAAACTGTTTTTT. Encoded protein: CATTIGAGRSEKLFF.

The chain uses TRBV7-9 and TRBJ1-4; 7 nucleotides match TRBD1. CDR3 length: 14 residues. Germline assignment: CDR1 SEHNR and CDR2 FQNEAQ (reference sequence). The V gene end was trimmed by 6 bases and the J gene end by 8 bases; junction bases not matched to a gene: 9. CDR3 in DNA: TGTGCCAGCAGTAACAAGAAGGGGGCCGAAAAACTGTTTTTT. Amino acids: CASSNKKGAEKLFF. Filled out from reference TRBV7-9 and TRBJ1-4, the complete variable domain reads DTGVSQNPRHKITKRGQNVTFRCDPISEHNRLYWYRQTLGQGPEFLTYFQNEAQLEKSRLLSDRFSAERPKGSFSTLEIQRTEQGDSAMYLCASSNKKGAEKLFFGSGTQLSVL.

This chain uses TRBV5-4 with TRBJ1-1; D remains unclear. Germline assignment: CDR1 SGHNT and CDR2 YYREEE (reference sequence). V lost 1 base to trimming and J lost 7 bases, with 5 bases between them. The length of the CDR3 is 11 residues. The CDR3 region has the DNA TGTGCCAGCAGCTTGCGAGGTGAAGCTTTCTTT. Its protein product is CASSLRGEAFF.

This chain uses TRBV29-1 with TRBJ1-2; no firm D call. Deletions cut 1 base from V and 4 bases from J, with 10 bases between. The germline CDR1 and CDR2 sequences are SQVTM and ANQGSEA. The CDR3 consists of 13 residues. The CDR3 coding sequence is TGCAGCGTTGAAGGCCCGCGTGGCTATGGCTACACCTTC. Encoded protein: CSVEGPRGYGYTF.

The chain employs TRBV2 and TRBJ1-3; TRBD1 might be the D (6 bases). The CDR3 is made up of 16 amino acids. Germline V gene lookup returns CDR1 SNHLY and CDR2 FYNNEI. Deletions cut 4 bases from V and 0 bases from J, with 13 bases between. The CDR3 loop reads CASSGGRHFSGNTIYF. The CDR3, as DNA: TGTGCCAGCAGTGGGGGGCGCCACTTCTCTGGAAACACCATATATTTT.

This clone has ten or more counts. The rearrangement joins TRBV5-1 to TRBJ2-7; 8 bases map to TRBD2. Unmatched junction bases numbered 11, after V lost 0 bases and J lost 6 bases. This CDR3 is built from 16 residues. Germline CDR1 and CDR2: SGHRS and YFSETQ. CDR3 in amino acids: CASSLVVGGGPVEQYF. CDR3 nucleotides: TGCGCCAGCAGCTTGGTGGTTGGCGGGGGGCCCGTCGAGCAGTACTTC.

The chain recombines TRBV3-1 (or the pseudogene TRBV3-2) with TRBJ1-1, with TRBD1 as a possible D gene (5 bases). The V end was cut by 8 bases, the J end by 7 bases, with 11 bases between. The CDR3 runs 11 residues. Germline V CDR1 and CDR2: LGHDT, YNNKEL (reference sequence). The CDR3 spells CASLRGGEAFF. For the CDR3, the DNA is TGTGCCAGCCTAAGGGGAGGTGAAGCTTTCTTT.

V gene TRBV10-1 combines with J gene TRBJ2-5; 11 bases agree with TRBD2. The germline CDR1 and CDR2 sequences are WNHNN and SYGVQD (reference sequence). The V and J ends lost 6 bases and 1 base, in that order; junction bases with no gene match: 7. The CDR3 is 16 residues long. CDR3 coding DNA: TGCGCCAGCAGCCAAGGGACTAGCGGAGGCCAAGAGACCCAGTACTTC. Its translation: CASSQGTSGGQETQYF.

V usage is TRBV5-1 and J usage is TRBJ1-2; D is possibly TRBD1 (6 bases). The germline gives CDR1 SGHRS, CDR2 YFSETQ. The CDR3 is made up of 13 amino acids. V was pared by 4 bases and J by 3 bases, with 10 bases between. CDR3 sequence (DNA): TGCGCCAGCAGCGGATCAGGGGACTATGGCTACACCTTC. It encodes CASSGSGDYGYTF. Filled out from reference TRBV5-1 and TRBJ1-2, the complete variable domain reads KAGVTQTPRYLIKTRGQQVTLSCSPISGHRSVSWYQQTPGQGLQFLFEYFSETQRNKGNFPGRFSGRQFSNSRSEMNVSTLELGDSALYLCASSGSGDYGYTFGSGTRLTVV.

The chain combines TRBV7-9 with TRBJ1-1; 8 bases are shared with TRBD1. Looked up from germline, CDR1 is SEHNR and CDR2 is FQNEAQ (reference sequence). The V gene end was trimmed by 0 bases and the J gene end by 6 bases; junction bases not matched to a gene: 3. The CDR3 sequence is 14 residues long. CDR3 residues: CASSLAAGGSEAFF. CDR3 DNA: TGTGCCAGCAGCTTAGCGGCAGGGGGCTCTGAAGCTTTCTTT.

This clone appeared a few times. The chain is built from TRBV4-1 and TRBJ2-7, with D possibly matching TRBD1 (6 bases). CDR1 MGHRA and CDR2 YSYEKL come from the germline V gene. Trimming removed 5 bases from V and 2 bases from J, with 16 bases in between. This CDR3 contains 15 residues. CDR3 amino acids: CASSRTGIETYEQYF. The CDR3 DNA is TGCGCCAGCAGCAGAACAGGGATCGAGACCTACGAGCAGTACTTC.

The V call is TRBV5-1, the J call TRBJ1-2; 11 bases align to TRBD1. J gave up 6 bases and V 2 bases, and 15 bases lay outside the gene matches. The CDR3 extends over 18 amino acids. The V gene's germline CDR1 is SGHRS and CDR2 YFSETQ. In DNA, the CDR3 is TGCGCCAGCAGCTTTTTACCGGGACAGGGGGGAGAAGGGGATGGCTACACCTTC. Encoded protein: CASSFLPGQGGEGDGYTF.